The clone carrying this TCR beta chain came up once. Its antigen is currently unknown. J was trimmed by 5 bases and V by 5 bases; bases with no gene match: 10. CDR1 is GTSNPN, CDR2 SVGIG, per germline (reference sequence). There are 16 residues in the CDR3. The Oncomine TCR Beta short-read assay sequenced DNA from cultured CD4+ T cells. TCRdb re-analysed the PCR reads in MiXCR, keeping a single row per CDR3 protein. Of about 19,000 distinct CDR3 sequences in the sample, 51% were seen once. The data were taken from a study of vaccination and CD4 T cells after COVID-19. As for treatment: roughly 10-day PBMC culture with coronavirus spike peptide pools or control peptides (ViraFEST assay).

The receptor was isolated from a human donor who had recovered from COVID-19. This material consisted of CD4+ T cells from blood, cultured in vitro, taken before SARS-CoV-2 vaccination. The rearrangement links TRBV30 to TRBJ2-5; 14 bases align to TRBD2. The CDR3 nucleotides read TGTGCCTGGGCGCCGGGACTAGCGGGAGCCTTGGAGACCCAGTACTTC. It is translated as CAWAPGLAGALETQYF.